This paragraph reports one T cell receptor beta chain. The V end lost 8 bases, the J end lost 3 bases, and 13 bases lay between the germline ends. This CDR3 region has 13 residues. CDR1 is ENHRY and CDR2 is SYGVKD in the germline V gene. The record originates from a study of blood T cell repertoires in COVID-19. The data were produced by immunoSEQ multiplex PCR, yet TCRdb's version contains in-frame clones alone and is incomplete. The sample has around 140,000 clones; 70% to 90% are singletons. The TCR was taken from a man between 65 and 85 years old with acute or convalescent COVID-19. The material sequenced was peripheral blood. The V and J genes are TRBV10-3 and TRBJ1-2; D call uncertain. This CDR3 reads CAISFGPDYGYTF. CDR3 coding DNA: TGTGCCATCTCTTTCGGTCCGGACTATGGCTACACCTTC.